This TCR beta chain was sequenced in a study of blood T cell repertoires in COVID-19. Study overall: COVID-19 samples from acute and convalescent phases originated in the United States, Italy and Spain.

As originally analysed: Amplified reference gene primers provided the basis for estimating nucleated cell counts. The protocol was immunoSEQ multiplex PCR, while the TCRdb copy is restricted to in-frame clones and leaves out a portion. D and trimming were read from the DNA, whereas the V and J calls and clone size are those reported in that table. The sample records 250,000 or so clones, about 91% being singletons. V gave up 6 bases and J gave up 8 bases; unmatched junction bases: 6. Germline V gene data show CDR1 as MNHEY and CDR2 as SVGEGT. This CDR3 has 14 amino acids. This TCR came from a man older than 75 with acute or convalescent COVID-19. Sequencing input: peripheral blood. The chain uses TRBV6-2 or TRBV6-3 and TRBJ1-4, with TRBD1 matching over 10 bases. CDR3 sequence: CASSSGTGAEKLFF. CDR3 bases: TGTGCCAGCAGCTCCGGGACAGGGGCGGAAAAACTGTTTTTT.